This paragraph reports one T cell receptor beta chain. The germline CDR1 and CDR2 sequences are LNHDA and SQIVND (reference sequence). CDR3 size: 13 residues. This record belongs to a study of CXCR3-negative and CXCR3-positive naive CD8 T cells. The authors made the TRB cDNA libraries by 5' RACE using UMI labels. TCRdb re-called the 5' RACE reads and catalogs CDR3 proteins one per entry, DNA excluded. The listing records 90,000 to 100,000 distinct CDR3 sequences. Sequenced material: naive CXCR3- CD8+ T cells from blood. Subset specified: CD45RO-CCR7+CD27+CD95- naive CD8+ T cells lacking CXCR3 (TNR3-). V is TRBV19 and J is TRBJ2-3. The receptor was derived from a human donor in good health. Some clones in this sample may be carry-over from other donors' samples. CDR3 sequence: CASSSAAWDTQYF.